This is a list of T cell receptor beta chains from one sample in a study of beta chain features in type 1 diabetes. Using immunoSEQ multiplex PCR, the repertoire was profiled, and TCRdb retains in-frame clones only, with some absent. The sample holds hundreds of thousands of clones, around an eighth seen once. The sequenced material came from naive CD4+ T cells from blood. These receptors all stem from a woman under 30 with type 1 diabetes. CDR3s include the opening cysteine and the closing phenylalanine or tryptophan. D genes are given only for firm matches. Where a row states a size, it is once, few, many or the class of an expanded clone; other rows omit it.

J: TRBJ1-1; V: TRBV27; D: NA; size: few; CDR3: CASSFTGKNTEAFF; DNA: TGTGCCAGCAGTTTTACAGGGAAGAACACTGAAGCTTTCTTT
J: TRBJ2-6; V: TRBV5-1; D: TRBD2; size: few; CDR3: CASSLALAESSGANVLTF; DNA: TGCGCCAGCAGCTTGGCTCTAGCGGAGAGCTCTGGGGCCAACGTCCTGACTTTC
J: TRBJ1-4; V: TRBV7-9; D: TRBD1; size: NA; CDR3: CASSLTGVGEKLFF; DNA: TGTGCCAGCAGCCTCACAGGGGTCGGTGAAAAACTGTTTTTT
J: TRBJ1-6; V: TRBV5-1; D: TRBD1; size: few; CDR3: CASSADRARSPLHF; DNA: TGCGCCAGCAGCGCGGACAGGGCACGTTCACCCCTCCACTTT
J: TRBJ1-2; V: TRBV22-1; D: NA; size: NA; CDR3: CPGSDTTASAYGYTF; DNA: TGTCCTGGGAGCGACACGACAGCCTCAGCCTATGGCTACACCTTC
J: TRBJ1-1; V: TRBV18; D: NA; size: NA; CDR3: CASSPSQENTEAFF; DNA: TGTGCCAGCTCACCATCTCAGGAGAACACTGAAGCTTTCTTT
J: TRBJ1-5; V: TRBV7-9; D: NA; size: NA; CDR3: CASSFSGGNQPQHF; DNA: TGTGCCAGCAGCTTCTCCGGAGGCAATCAGCCCCAGCATTTT
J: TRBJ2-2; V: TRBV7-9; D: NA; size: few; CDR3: CASSLAEVGELFF; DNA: TGTGCCAGCAGCTTAGCGGAGGTCGGGGAGCTGTTTTTT
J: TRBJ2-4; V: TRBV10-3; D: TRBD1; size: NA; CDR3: CAISDRTGLAKNIQYF; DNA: TGTGCCATCAGTGACAGGACAGGGCTTGCCAAAAACATTCAGTACTTC
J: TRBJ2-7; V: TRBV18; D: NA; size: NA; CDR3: CASSPRAGLEQYF; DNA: TGTGCCAGCTCACCACGGGCTGGACTCGAGCAGTACTTC
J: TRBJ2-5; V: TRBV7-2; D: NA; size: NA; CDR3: CASTKAREETQYF; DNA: TGTGCCAGCACCAAGGCTCGGGAAGAGACCCAGTACTTC
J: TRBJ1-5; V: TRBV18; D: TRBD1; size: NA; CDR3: CASSPPRRQGPQPQHF; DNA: TGTGCCAGCTCACCACCGAGGAGACAGGGACCTCAGCCCCAGCATTTT
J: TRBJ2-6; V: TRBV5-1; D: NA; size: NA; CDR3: CASSLVGGIGGANVLTF; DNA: TGCGCCAGCAGCTTGGTTGGAGGTATTGGTGGGGCCAACGTCCTGACTTTC
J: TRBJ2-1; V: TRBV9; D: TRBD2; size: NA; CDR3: CASSVSGGRLYNEQFF; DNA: TGTGCCAGCAGCGTCAGCGGGGGGCGCCTCTACAATGAGCAGTTCTTC
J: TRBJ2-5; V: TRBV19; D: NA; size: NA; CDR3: CASSDDWQETQYF; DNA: TGTGCCAGTAGCGACGACTGGCAAGAGACCCAGTACTTC
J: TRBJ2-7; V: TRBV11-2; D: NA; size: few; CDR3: CAISSRDTSTLQYF; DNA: TGTGCCATCTCGTCCCGGGACACCTCTACGCTGCAGTACTTC
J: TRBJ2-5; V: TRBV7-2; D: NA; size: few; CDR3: CASSLAGRKPKTQYF; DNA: TGTGCCAGCAGCTTAGCGGGGAGAAAACCAAAGACCCAGTACTTC
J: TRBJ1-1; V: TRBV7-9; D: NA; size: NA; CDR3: CASSLGGGEAFF; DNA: TGTGCCAGCAGCTTAGGAGGGGGAGAAGCTTTCTTT
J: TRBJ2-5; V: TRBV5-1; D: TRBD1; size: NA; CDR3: CASSRGDSQETQYF; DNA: TGCGCCAGCAGCAGAGGGGACAGCCAAGAGACCCAGTACTTC
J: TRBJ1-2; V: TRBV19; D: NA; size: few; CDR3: CASSPTGNYGYTF; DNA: TGTGCCAGTAGTCCGACAGGCAACTATGGCTACACCTTC
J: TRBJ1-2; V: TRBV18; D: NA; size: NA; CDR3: CASSPPSENYGYTF; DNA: TGTGCCAGCTCACCGCCCTCCGAGAACTATGGCTACACCTTC
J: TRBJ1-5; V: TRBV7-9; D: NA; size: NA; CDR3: CASSLNAIQPQHF; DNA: TGTGCCAGCAGCCTAAACGCAATTCAGCCCCAGCATTTT
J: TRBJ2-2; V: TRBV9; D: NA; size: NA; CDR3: CASSSRHSLNTGELFF; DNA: TGTGCCAGCAGCTCCCGTCATAGCTTGAACACCGGGGAGCTGTTTTTT
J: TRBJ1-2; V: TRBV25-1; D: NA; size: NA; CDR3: CASSNGVRGIYGYTF; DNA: TGTGCCAGCAGTAACGGGGTAAGAGGTATTTATGGCTACACCTTC
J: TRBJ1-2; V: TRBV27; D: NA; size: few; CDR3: CASSQGSGVGYGYTF; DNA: TGTGCCAGCAGTCAAGGATCGGGGGTAGGGTATGGCTACACCTTC
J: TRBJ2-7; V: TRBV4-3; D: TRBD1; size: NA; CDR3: CASSYSTGDRYEQYF; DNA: TGCGCCAGCAGCTATTCGACAGGGGACCGGTACGAGCAGTACTTC
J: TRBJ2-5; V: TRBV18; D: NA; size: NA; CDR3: CASSPNRVLRETQYF; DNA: TGTGCCAGCTCACCGAACAGGGTTTTGAGGGAGACCCAGTACTTC
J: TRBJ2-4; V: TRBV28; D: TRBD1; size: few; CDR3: CASQTGAAKNIQYF; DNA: TGTGCCAGCCAGACAGGGGCGGCCAAAAACATTCAGTACTTC
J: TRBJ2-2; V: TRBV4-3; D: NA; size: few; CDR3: CASSQAGAGELFF; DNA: TGCGCCAGCAGCCAAGCGGGGGCCGGGGAGCTGTTTTTT
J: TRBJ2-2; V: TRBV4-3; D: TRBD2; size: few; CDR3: CASSQETSGTNTGELFF; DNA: TGCGCCAGCAGCCAGGAAACTAGCGGCACGAACACCGGGGAGCTGTTTTTT
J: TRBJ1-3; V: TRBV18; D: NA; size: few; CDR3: CASSPNRVANTIYF; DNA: TGTGCCAGCTCACCCAACAGGGTTGCAAACACCATATATTTT
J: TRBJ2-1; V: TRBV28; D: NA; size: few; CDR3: CATRVREPKNEQFF; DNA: TGTGCCACCCGGGTGAGGGAGCCGAAGAATGAGCAGTTCTTC
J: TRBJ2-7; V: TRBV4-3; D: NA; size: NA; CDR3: CASSQDEGQPKYF; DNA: TGCGCCAGCAGCCAAGACGAAGGACAACCAAAGTACTTC
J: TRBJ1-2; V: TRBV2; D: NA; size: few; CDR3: CASHSSQTASYGYTF; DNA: TGTGCCAGCCATAGTTCCCAGACAGCCTCCTATGGCTACACCTTC
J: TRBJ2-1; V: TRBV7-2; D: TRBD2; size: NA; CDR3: CASSLLAGGVYEQFF; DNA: TGTGCCAGCAGCTTACTAGCGGGGGGAGTCTATGAGCAGTTCTTC
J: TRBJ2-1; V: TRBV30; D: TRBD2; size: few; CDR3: CAWSTGTDTTSGRGFF; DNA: TGTGCCTGGAGTACTGGGACAGACACGACTAGCGGGAGGGGGTTCTTC
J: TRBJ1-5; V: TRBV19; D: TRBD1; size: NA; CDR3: CASSPATGVEPQHF; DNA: TGTGCCAGTAGCCCCGCGACAGGGGTCGAGCCCCAGCATTTT
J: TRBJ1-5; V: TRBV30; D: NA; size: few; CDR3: CAWSKGQLNQPQHF; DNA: TGTGCCTGGAGTAAAGGACAGTTAAATCAGCCCCAGCATTTT
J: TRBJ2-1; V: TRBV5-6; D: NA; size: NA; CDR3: CASSGWAGLRISSYNEQFF; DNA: TGTGCCAGCAGCGGTTGGGCGGGACTTAGGATTAGCTCCTACAATGAGCAGTTCTTC
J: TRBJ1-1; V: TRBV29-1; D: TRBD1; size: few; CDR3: CSDRLTGADTEAFF; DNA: TGCAGCGACCGCCTTACAGGGGCTGACACTGAAGCTTTCTTT